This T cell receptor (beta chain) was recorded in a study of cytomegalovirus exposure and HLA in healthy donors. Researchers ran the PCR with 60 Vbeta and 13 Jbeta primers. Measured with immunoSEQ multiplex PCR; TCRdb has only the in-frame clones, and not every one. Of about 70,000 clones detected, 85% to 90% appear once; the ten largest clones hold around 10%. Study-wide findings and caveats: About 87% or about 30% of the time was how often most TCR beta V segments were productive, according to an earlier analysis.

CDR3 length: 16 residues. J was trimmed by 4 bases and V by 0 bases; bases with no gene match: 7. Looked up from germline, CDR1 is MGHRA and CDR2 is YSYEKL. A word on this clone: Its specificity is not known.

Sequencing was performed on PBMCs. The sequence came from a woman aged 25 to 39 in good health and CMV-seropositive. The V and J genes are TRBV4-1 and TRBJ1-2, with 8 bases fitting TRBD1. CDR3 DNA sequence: TGCGCCAGCAGCCAAGATCAGGGGGCCAGGGTCTATGGCTACACCTTC. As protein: CASSQDQGARVYGYTF.